These 8 T cell receptor beta chains were all obtained from the same sample, sequenced in a study of T-cell memory formation after mild COVID-19. TCRdb redid the calling of the 5' RACE reads with MiXCR, one entry per CDR3 protein. The sample includes approximately 410,000 distinct CDR3 sequences, around 22% of them seen just once. Specimen: PBMCs or a T cell subset sorted from them (not recorded which). The receptors here all came from an adult woman who had mild COVID-19 (a few samples of this study predate the infection). Cell type and time point are not known.

The CDR3 nucleotides are TGTGCCAGTAGTATAACCGGGAGGGCCTACAATGAGCAGTTCTTC. This translates into CASSITGRAYNEQFF. The chain uses TRBV19 and TRBJ2-1; 8 bases are a match to TRBD2. Germline V gene lookup returns CDR1 LNHDA and CDR2 SQIVND (reference sequence). V was clipped by 2 bases and J by 2 bases; unmatched bases: 2. The CDR3 totals 15 residues.

This clonotype came up a few times. V usage is TRBV5-1 and J usage is TRBJ2-7, with a tentative D call TRBD1 (6 bases). This CDR3 is 16 amino acids long. V was pared by 3 bases and J by 0 bases, with 16 bases between. Looked up from germline, CDR1 is SGHRS and CDR2 is YFSETQ. CDR3 in amino acids: CASSWAAGTNSYEQYF. In nucleotides, the CDR3 is TGCGCCAGCAGCTGGGCCGCCGGGACAAACTCCTACGAGCAGTACTTC.

The gene calls are TRBV7-6 and TRBJ2-1; 7 nucleotides agree with TRBD1. The germline CDR1 and CDR2 sequences are SGHVS and FNYEAQ. The V gene end was trimmed by 5 bases and the J gene end by 8 bases; junction bases not matched to a gene: 15. CDR3 length equals 16 residues. The CDR3 spells CASSPRQGRLHDEQFF. CDR3 DNA sequence: TGTGCCAGCAGCCCACGACAGGGAAGACTACACGATGAGCAGTTCTTC.

This clonotype has only a few counts. V is TRBV5-1 and J is TRBJ2-7, with TRBD1 identical over 8 bases. This CDR3 comprises 14 residues. Germline lookup yields CDR1 SGHRS and CDR2 YFSETQ. V dropped 4 bases and J dropped 3; count of bases not matched to a gene: 6. CDR3 amino acids: CASSPRDRNYEQYF. The DNA of the CDR3 is TGCGCCAGCAGCCCCCGGGACAGGAACTACGAGCAGTACTTC.

This clonotype was recorded once. Relative to the germline gene, one junction end is altered; a read error may explain this. The chain carries TRBV7-3 and TRBJ2-6, with D maybe TRBD1 (5 bases). Germline values: CDR1 SGHTA, CDR2 FQGTGA. The CDR3 is 16 residues long. The CDR3: CASSLTGSSGANDLTF. The CDR3, as DNA: TGTGCCAGCAGCTTAACTGGCAGCTCTGGGGCCAACGACCTGACTTTC. The variable domain in full, with the rest retrieved from reference TRBV7-3 and TRBJ2-6, is GAGVSQTPSNKVTEKGKYVELRCDPISGHTALYWYRQSLGQGPEFLIYFQGTGAADDSGLPNDRFFAVRPEGSVSTLKIQRTERGDSAVYLCASSLTGSSGANDLTFGAGSRLTVL.

The CDR3 bases are TGCAGCGTTGCTAGCGGACGAAGCACAGATACGCAGTATTTT. It encodes CSVASGRSTDTQYF. This chain connects TRBV29-1 to TRBJ2-3, with 7 nucleotides matching TRBD2. V lost 4 bases, J lost 0 bases, and 4 bases stayed unmatched. The germline V gene encodes CDR1 SQVTM and CDR2 ANQGSEA. This CDR3 is built from 14 residues.

The chain has TRBV4-1 and TRBJ1-1, with a possible D match to TRBD1 (5 bases). Germline CDR1 and CDR2: MGHRA and YSYEKL. With 4 bases removed from V and 7 bases from J, the gap between germline ends came to 16 bases. This CDR3 is 14 amino acids long. CDR3 loop: CASSLGRGTIEAFF. The CDR3 DNA is TGCGCCAGCAGCCTCGGTCGAGGGACTATTGAAGCTTTCTTT.

This clonotype was seen a handful of times. This rearrangement joins TRBV9 to TRBJ2-3; D might be TRBD2 (5 bases). Trimming pared 0 bases from V and 6 bases from J, leaving 14 bases between. There are 15 residues in the CDR3. CDR1 and CDR2 (germline): SGDLS, YYNGEE. The CDR3, as DNA: TGTGCCAGCAGCGTAGGGCAACTAGGTTATGATACGCAGTATTTT. Its protein product is CASSVGQLGYDTQYF.